The 30 T cell receptor beta chains listed next were all sequenced from one sample in a study of cytotoxic CD8 clonotypes in ibrutinib-treated CLL. Libraries were prepared by immunoSEQ multiplex PCR; TCRdb keeps only in-frame clonotypes and omits some of them. The sample shows some 200,000 clones, approximately 68% of them seen only once. Sequencing used PBMCs, obtained after 24 months of ibrutinib treatment. Receptors were obtained from a human donor with chronic lymphocytic leukemia.

V is TRBV6-5 and J is TRBJ2-5; the D is unclear. The CDR3 loop spans 16 amino acids. V was cut by 4 bases and J by 0 bases, with 15 bases left in between. In germline, CDR1 is MNHEY, CDR2 SVGAGI. The CDR3 region is CASSSPPPRDQETQYF. The CDR3 DNA follows: TGTGCCAGCAGTTCCCCGCCACCCCGAGACCAAGAGACCCAGTACTTC.

The chain combines TRBV18 with TRBJ1-1; D gene unclear. The CDR3 is 13 residues long. V was cut by 3 bases and J by 0 bases, with 5 bases left in between. In germline, CDR1 is KGHSH, CDR2 LQKENI. In DNA, the CDR3 is TGTGCCAGCTCACCGATTTTGAACACTGAAGCTTTCTTT. It yields the protein CASSPILNTEAFF.

The chain carries TRBV18 and TRBJ2-5, with TRBD2 matching 12 bases. After removal of 0 bases from V and 6 bases from J, the junction contained 5 bases not matched to a gene. From germline, CDR1 is KGHSH and CDR2 LQKENI. This CDR3 contains 16 residues. CDR3 sequence reads: CASSPPRTSGVQTQYF. The CDR3 DNA sequence: TGTGCCAGCTCACCACCTAGGACTAGCGGGGTTCAGACCCAGTACTTC.

The chain has TRBV6-5 and TRBJ2-7; D is possibly TRBD2 (5 bases). CDR3 length: 13 residues. V was pared by 7 bases and J by 0 bases, with 10 bases between. Germline V gene data show CDR1 as MNHEY and CDR2 as SVGAGI. CDR3 coding DNA: TGTGCCAGCACCTCGGGATTCTCCTACGAGCAGTACTTC. Translating it yields CASTSGFSYEQYF.

The chain joins TRBV5-1 to TRBJ1-2; possibly TRBD1 for D (5 bases). The V gene's germline CDR1 is SGHRS and CDR2 YFSETQ. V was cut by 2 bases and J by 7 bases, with 15 bases left in between. The CDR3 is 14 amino acids. CDR3 amino acids: CASSFGTADGGYTF. Here the CDR3 DNA reads TGCGCCAGCAGCTTCGGGACGGCTGATGGTGGCTACACCTTC.

In this sample, this clone turned up once. The chain joins TRBV27 to TRBJ1-1; 8 bases are shared with TRBD1. V was pared by 5 bases and J by 1 base, with 9 bases of the junction left unmatched. Germline values: CDR1 MNHEY, CDR2 SMNVEV (reference sequence). The CDR3 runs to 16 residues. The CDR3 is CASSATGTGKNTEAFF. DNA for the CDR3: TGTGCCAGCAGTGCGACCGGGACAGGCAAGAACACTGAAGCTTTCTTT.

The V gene is TRBV2, the J gene TRBJ1-5; no clear D. The CDR3 covers 13 residues. Germline V gene lookup returns CDR1 SNHLY and CDR2 FYNNEI. The V end was cut by 5 bases, the J end by 4 bases, with 9 bases between. The CDR3 sequence: CASSSNANQPQHF. For the CDR3, the DNA is TGTGCCAGCAGTTCCAATGCTAATCAGCCCCAGCATTTT.

This sequence joins TRBV29-1 and TRBJ1-2; D remains unclear. The germline V and J ends were trimmed by 4 bases and 1 base, with 10 bases remaining between them. This CDR3 is built from 13 residues. The germline CDR1 and CDR2 sequences are SQVTM and ANQGSEA. This chain's CDR3 is CSVGETDNYGYTF. Written as DNA, the CDR3 is TGCAGCGTTGGTGAGACGGATAACTATGGCTACACCTTC.

This clone was seen once. The chain joins TRBV11-3 to TRBJ2-2; D uncertain. Germline CDR1 and CDR2: SGHNT and YENEEA. The CDR3 contains 15 residues. V was shortened by 2 bases and J by 7 bases, with 14 bases between the two germline ends. The CDR3 reads CASSLNPAIGGELFF. As DNA, the CDR3 is TGTGCCAGCAGCTTAAACCCGGCGATAGGCGGGGAGCTGTTTTTT.

The V call is TRBV7-9, the J call TRBJ1-1, with a weak D call TRBD1 (6 bases). The germline V and J ends were trimmed by 6 bases and 0 bases, with 8 bases remaining between them. The CDR3 is 13 amino acids. Germline CDR1 is SEHNR and CDR2 is FQNEAQ (reference sequence). The CDR3 loop reads CASSGQLNTEAFF. As DNA, the CDR3 is TGTGCCAGCAGTGGACAGTTGAACACTGAAGCTTTCTTT.

This chain connects TRBV6-1 to TRBJ1-2, with 7 bases matching TRBD1. The CDR3 totals 18 residues. The J segment lost 1 base and the V segment lost 4 bases, leaving 15 bases of the junction unmatched. Germline values: CDR1 MNHNS, CDR2 SASEGT. The CDR3 loop reads CASSAPGVRTGLNYGYTF. CDR3 DNA: TGTGCCAGCAGTGCACCTGGAGTCCGGACAGGTCTTAACTATGGCTACACCTTC.

The chain recombines TRBV5-4 with TRBJ2-5; 10 positions match TRBD2. Germline loops: CDR1 SGHNT, CDR2 YYREEE (reference sequence). V lost 9 bases and J lost 3; bases outside the gene matches: 8. The CDR3 has 14 residues. The CDR3 spells CATRAGGPKETQYF. DNA of the CDR3: TGTGCCACCAGAGCGGGAGGGCCGAAAGAGACCCAGTACTTC. Based on the CDR3 plus reference TRBV5-4 and TRBJ2-5, the full variable domain is ETGVTQSPTHLIKTRGQQVTLRCSSQSGHNTVSWYQQALGQGPQFIFQYYREEENGRGNFPPRFSGLQFPNYSSELNVNALELDDSALYLCATRAGGPKETQYFGPGTRLLVL.

The chain joins TRBV7-9 to TRBJ2-1; 16 nucleotides line up with TRBD2. J lost 7 bases, V lost 0 bases, and 6 bases had no gene match. Per germline, CDR1 SEHNR and CDR2 FQNEAQ (reference sequence). The CDR3 sequence is 18 residues long. CDR3 amino acids: CASSLARGLAGGLNEQFF. The CDR3 bases are TGTGCCAGCAGCTTAGCGCGGGGACTAGCGGGAGGGTTGAATGAGCAGTTCTTC.

J is TRBJ1-2 and V is TRBV6-5, with D possibly being TRBD1 (6 bases). Trimming left V 4 bases short and J 3 bases short, with 12 bases between. The length of the CDR3 is 14 residues. Germline CDR1 reads MNHEY; CDR2 reads SVGAGI. Written as DNA, the CDR3 is TGTGCCAGCAGTTCCTCGACAGGATACTATGGCTACACCTTC. Encoded protein: CASSSSTGYYGYTF.

This sequence joins TRBV5-5 and TRBJ1-2; D is ambiguous. This CDR3 is 15 amino acids long. The germline V gene encodes CDR1 SGHKS and CDR2 YYEKEE (reference sequence). V shed 5 bases and J shed 8 bases, with 22 bases lying between them. For the CDR3, the DNA is TGTGCCAGCAGGGTAAAGAGTAGTTTTGGAGACGGCTACACCTTC. Translating it yields CASRVKSSFGDGYTF.

V is TRBV30 and J is TRBJ1-5; TRBD1 might be the D (5 bases). Germline V CDR1 and CDR2: GTSNPN, SVGIG (reference sequence). CDR3 length equals 13 residues. V gave up 4 bases and J gave up 2 bases, with 9 bases separating them. The chain's CDR3 is CAWKIGGNQPQHF. CDR3 nucleotides: TGTGCCTGGAAAATAGGGGGCAATCAGCCCCAGCATTTT.

This clone occurred many times. The chain uses TRBV6-1 and TRBJ1-4; 8 bases match TRBD1. Germline values: CDR1 MNHNS, CDR2 SASEGT. V lost 1 base to trimming and J lost 7 bases; unmatched junction nucleotides: 2. The CDR3 contains 14 residues. CDR3 amino acids: CASSEGTGFEKLFF. The CDR3 nucleotides are TGTGCCAGCAGTGAAGGGACAGGGTTTGAAAAACTGTTTTTT.

J is TRBJ2-5 and V is TRBV5-1; D perhaps matches TRBD1 (5 bases). Germline V gene sequence: CDR1 SGHRS, CDR2 YFSETQ. Trimming shortened V by 0 bases and J by 7 bases, and 13 bases separated the two germline ends. This CDR3 comprises 14 residues. CDR3 sequence reads: CASSLDQGKATQYF. Here the CDR3 DNA reads TGCGCCAGCAGCTTGGATCAGGGAAAGGCGACCCAGTACTTC.

This rearrangement joins TRBV7-9 to TRBJ1-1; D is undetermined. Germline loops: CDR1 SEHNR, CDR2 FQNEAQ (reference sequence). The CDR3 has 13 amino acids. Trimming left V 5 bases short and J 1 base short, with 8 bases between. The CDR3 reads CASSLEENTEAFF. The CDR3, as DNA: TGTGCCAGCAGCCTTGAGGAGAACACTGAAGCTTTCTTT.

CDR3 loop: CASSDVWGSQETQYF. The CDR3 DNA is TGTGCCAGCAGCGATGTGTGGGGGAGCCAAGAGACCCAGTACTTC. The chain couples TRBV5-5 to TRBJ2-5, with D perhaps TRBD1 or TRBD2 (5 bases each). Deletions cut 4 bases from V and 1 base from J, with 14 bases between. Germline CDR1 and CDR2: SGHKS and YYEKEE (reference sequence). The CDR3 spans 15 residues.

The rearrangement joins TRBV27 to TRBJ2-1, with D perhaps given as TRBD1 or TRBD2 (5 bases each). There are 15 residues in the CDR3. Trimming took off 5 bases at V and 2 bases at J, with 13 bases between the two ends. Per germline, CDR1 MNHEY and CDR2 SMNVEV (reference sequence). Written as DNA, the CDR3 is TGTGCCAGCAGTCCATTACGGGACCCCTACAATGAGCAGTTCTTC. Residues: CASSPLRDPYNEQFF.

This clone was detected a few times. The chain uses TRBV7-2 and TRBJ2-7; TRBD2 matches at 8 bases. The CDR3 length is 13 residues. The V gene end was trimmed by 3 bases and the J gene end by 4 bases; junction bases not matched to a gene: 2. CDR1 is SGHTA, CDR2 FQGNSA, per germline. This chain's CDR3 is CASSFEREYEQYF. CDR3 coding DNA: TGTGCCAGCAGCTTCGAGCGGGAGTACGAGCAGTACTTC.

The chain carries TRBV5-1 and TRBJ2-3; 12 positions agree with TRBD2. The CDR3 length is 14 residues. Germline values: CDR1 SGHRS, CDR2 YFSETQ. V trimming: 0 bases; J trimming: 11 bases; junction bases outside the gene matches: 4. The CDR3 DNA sequence: TGCGCCAGCAGCTTGGAACTAGCGGGAGGAGGGCAGTATTTT. It encodes CASSLELAGGGQYF. The full variable domain, its missing parts supplied by reference TRBV5-1 and TRBJ2-3, is KAGVTQTPRYLIKTRGQQVTLSCSPISGHRSVSWYQQTPGQGLQFLFEYFSETQRNKGNFPGRFSGRQFSNSRSEMNVSTLELGDSALYLCASSLELAGGGQYFGPGTRLTVL.

The chain has TRBV9 and TRBJ2-3; TRBD2 matches at 8 bases. V lost 0 bases and J lost 0; bases outside the gene matches: 3. CDR1 and CDR2 (germline): SGDLS, YYNGEE. The CDR3 spans 16 residues. CDR3 in amino acids: CASSVVTSESTDTQYF. In DNA form, the CDR3 reads TGTGCCAGCAGCGTAGTGACTAGCGAGAGCACAGATACGCAGTATTTT.

V usage is TRBV9 and J usage is TRBJ2-7; D gene ambiguous. The V gene's germline CDR1 is SGDLS and CDR2 YYNGEE. The CDR3 loop spans 13 amino acids. Trimming shortened V by 5 bases and J by 6 bases, and 15 bases separated the two germline ends. The CDR3 region has the DNA TGTGCCAGCAGTGGGAAACCCACCGCCGAGCAGTACTTC. Translation: CASSGKPTAEQYF. Full variable domain (rest looked up from reference TRBV9 and TRBJ2-7): DSGVTQTPKHLITATGQRVTLRCSPRSGDLSVYWYQQSLDQGLQFLIQYYNGEERAKGNILERFSAQQFPDLHSELNLSSLELGDSALYFCASSGKPTAEQYFGPGTRLTVT.

V usage is TRBV6-6 and J usage is TRBJ2-1; maybe TRBD2 (6 bases). The V gene lost 10 bases and the J gene lost 6 bases, with 16 bases spanning the gap. CDR3 length: 13 residues. From germline, CDR1 is MNHNY and CDR2 SVGAGI (reference sequence). The CDR3 here is CATDGGGGNEQFF. The DNA for the CDR3 is TGTGCCACTGACGGGGGAGGCGGCAATGAGCAGTTCTTC.

J is TRBJ1-1 and V is TRBV28; 7 bases agree with TRBD1. Per germline, CDR1 MDHEN and CDR2 SYDVKM. V dropped 1 base and J dropped 0; count of bases not matched to a gene: 11. The length of the CDR3 is 18 residues. Written as DNA, the CDR3 is TGTGCCAGCAGTTTATTCGCAGGGGGTCATCTGATGAACACTGAAGCTTTCTTT. It yields the protein CASSLFAGGHLMNTEAFF.

This chain connects TRBV28 to TRBJ1-2; 7 positions match TRBD1. The CDR3 runs 13 residues. Germline V gene sequence: CDR1 MDHEN, CDR2 SYDVKM. Germline trimming cut 6 bases from V and 8 bases from J; bases unmatched to any gene: 9. CDR3 region: CASSLDRAGGYTF. In nucleotides, the CDR3 is TGTGCCAGCAGCCTAGACAGGGCAGGGGGCTACACCTTC.

The chain combines TRBV4-1 with TRBJ1-5, with 8 bases matching TRBD1. The CDR3 is 14 residues long. V lost 2 bases and J lost 8; bases outside the gene matches: 5. Germline CDR1 MGHRA, CDR2 YSYEKL. The CDR3 reads CASSQTQGAEPQHF. The CDR3 DNA sequence: TGCGCCAGCAGCCAAACTCAGGGGGCTGAGCCCCAGCATTTT.

This chain links TRBV30 with TRBJ1-4, with unresolved D. Germline V gene sequence: CDR1 GTSNPN, CDR2 SVGIG (reference sequence). V was cut by 2 bases and J by 8 bases, with 12 bases left in between. This CDR3 region has 13 residues. The CDR3 sequence: CAWSPGFGEKLFF. As DNA, the CDR3 is TGTGCCTGGAGTCCGGGGTTTGGGGAAAAACTGTTTTTT. Based on the CDR3 plus reference TRBV30 and TRBJ1-4, the full variable domain is SQTIHQWPATLVQPVGSPLSLECTVEGTSNPNLYWYRQAAGRGLQLLFYSVGIGQISSEVPQNLSASRPQDRQFILSSKKLLLSDSGFYLCAWSPGFGEKLFFGSGTQLSVL.